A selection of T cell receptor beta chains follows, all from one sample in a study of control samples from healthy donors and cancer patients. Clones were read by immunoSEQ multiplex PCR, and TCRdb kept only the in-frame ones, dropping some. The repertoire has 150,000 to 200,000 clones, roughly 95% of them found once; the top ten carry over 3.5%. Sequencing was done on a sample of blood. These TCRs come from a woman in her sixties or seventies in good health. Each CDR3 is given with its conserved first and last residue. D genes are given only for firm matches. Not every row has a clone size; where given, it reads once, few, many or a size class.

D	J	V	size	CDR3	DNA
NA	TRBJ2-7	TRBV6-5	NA	CASNPQGGEQYF	TGTGCCAGCAATCCGCAGGGGGGAGAGCAGTACTTC
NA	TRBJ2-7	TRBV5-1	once	CASSLSGHSYEQYF	TGCGCCAGCAGCTTGTCGGGGCACTCCTACGAGCAGTACTTC
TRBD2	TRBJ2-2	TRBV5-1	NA	CASSLGLRLAGGDPNTGELFF	TGCGCCAGCAGCTTGGGATTACGGCTAGCGGGGGGGGACCCGAACACCGGGGAGCTGTTTTTT
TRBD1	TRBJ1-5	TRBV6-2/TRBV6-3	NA	CASSYPSGTGYNQPQHF	TGTGCCAGCAGTTACCCTTCCGGGACAGGGTATAATCAGCCCCAGCATTTT
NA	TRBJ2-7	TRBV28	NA	CASSLGHPPSNEQYF	TGTGCCAGCAGTCTGGGACATCCTCCCTCTAACGAGCAGTACTTC
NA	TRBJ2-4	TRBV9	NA	CASSVEGGAKNIQYF	TGTGCCAGCAGCGTAGAAGGGGGAGCCAAAAACATTCAGTACTTC
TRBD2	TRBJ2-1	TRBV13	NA	CASSAGLAGTYNEQFF	TGTGCCAGCAGCGCGGGACTAGCGGGAACATACAATGAGCAGTTCTTC
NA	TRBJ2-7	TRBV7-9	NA	CASSFRSPATYEQYF	TGTGCCAGCAGCTTTAGATCCCCGGCGACCTACGAGCAGTACTTC
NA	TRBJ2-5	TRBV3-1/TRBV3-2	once	CASSQIETQYF	TGTGCCAGCAGCCAAATAGAGACCCAGTACTTC
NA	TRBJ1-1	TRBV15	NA	CATSRDQGTEAFF	TGTGCCACCAGCAGAGATCAGGGGACTGAAGCTTTCTTT
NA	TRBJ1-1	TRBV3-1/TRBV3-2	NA	CASSELGGKNTEAFF	TGTGCCAGCAGCGAATTAGGAGGTAAGAACACTGAAGCTTTCTTT
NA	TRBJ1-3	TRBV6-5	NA	CASSPLTLWNTIYF	TGTGCCAGCAGTCCCCTTACTTTGTGGAACACCATATATTTT
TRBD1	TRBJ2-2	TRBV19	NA	CASLGTGNTGELFF	TGTGCCAGTCTAGGGACAGGGAACACCGGGGAGCTGTTTTTT
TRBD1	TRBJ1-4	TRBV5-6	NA	CASSFSTDRGVSEKLFF	TGTGCCAGCAGCTTCTCCACCGACAGGGGGGTTAGTGAAAAACTGTTTTTT
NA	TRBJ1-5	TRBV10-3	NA	CAISGASGAGQPQHF	TGTGCCATCAGTGGGGCGTCAGGGGCAGGTCAGCCCCAGCATTTT
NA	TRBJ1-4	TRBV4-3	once	CASSQDYMQGNEKLFF	TGCGCCAGCAGCCAAGATTATATGCAGGGTAATGAAAAACTGTTTTTT
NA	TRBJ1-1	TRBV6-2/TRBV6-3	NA	CASSYSISGFLNTEAFF	TGTGCCAGCAGTTACTCGATCTCAGGGTTCCTGAACACTGAAGCTTTCTTT
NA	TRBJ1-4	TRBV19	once	CASSTYPGANEKLFF	TGTGCCAGTAGTACCTACCCAGGTGCTAATGAAAAACTGTTTTTT
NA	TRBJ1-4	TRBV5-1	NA	CASSLAPGGGGEKLFF	TGCGCCAGCAGCTTGGCGCCTGGCGGAGGGGGAGAAAAACTGTTTTTT
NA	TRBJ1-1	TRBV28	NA	CASSSQNTEAFF	TGTGCCAGCAGTTCCCAGAACACTGAAGCTTTCTTT
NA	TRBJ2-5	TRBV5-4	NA	CASGGPQETQYF	TGTGCCAGCGGGGGACCACAAGAGACCCAGTACTTC
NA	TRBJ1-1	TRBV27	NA	CASSFAGTNAEAFF	TGTGCCAGCAGTTTCGCCGGGACGAACGCTGAAGCTTTCTTT
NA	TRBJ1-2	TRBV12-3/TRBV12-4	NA	CASSPDINYGYTF	TGTGCCAGCAGCCCGGACATCAACTATGGCTACACCTTC
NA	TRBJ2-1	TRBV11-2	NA	CASSLEAGTVNNEQFF	TGTGCCAGCAGCTTAGAGGCGGGGACGGTTAACAATGAGCAGTTCTTC
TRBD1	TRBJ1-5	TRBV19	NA	CASESDGTGGQPQHF	TGTGCCAGTGAAAGTGATGGGACAGGGGGACAGCCCCAGCATTTT
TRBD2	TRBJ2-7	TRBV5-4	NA	CASSSKTTSDEQYF	TGTGCCAGCAGCTCCAAGACAACTAGCGACGAGCAGTACTTC
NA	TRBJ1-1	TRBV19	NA	CASSIFLAAEAFF	TGTGCCAGTAGTATTTTTCTTGCGGCTGAAGCTTTCTTT
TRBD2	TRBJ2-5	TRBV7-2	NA	CASSFTSGGLGTQYF	TGTGCCAGCAGCTTTACTAGCGGGGGCCTGGGGACCCAGTACTTC
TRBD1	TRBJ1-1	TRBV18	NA	CASSPPGQGNTEAFF	TGTGCCAGCTCACCACCGGGACAGGGGAACACTGAAGCTTTCTTT
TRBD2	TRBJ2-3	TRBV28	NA	CASTPREGGTSTDTQYF	TGTGCCAGCACACCACGGGAGGGGGGCACTAGCACAGATACGCAGTATTTT
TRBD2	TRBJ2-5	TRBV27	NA	CASSLTRGKGETQYF	TGTGCCAGCAGTTTAACGCGGGGGAAGGGAGAGACCCAGTACTTC
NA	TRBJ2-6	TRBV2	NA	CASSPGGSSGANVLTF	TGTGCCAGCAGTCCAGGGGGGAGCTCTGGGGCCAACGTCCTGACTTTC
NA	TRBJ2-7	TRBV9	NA	CASSGQWGSHEQYF	TGTGCCAGCAGCGGACAGTGGGGGTCCCACGAGCAGTACTTC
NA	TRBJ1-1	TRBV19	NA	CASSILQGWRANTEAFF	TGTGCCAGTAGTATATTACAGGGATGGAGAGCGAACACTGAAGCTTTCTTT
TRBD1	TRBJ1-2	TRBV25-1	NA	CASSGALQGHNYGYTF	TGTGCCAGCAGTGGAGCCCTACAGGGGCATAACTATGGCTACACCTTC
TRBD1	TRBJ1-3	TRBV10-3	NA	CAISDRGRGNTIYF	TGTGCCATCAGTGACAGGGGGCGCGGAAACACCATATATTTT
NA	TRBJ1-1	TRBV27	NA	CASSLILGENTEAFF	TGTGCCAGCAGTTTAATCCTAGGAGAGAACACTGAAGCTTTCTTT
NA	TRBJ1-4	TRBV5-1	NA	CASSLIPGSNEKLFF	TGCGCCAGCAGCTTAATTCCAGGGTCGAATGAAAAACTGTTTTTT
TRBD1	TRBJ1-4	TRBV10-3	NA	CAISGQGVNEKLFF	TGTGCCATCAGCGGACAGGGGGTTAATGAAAAACTGTTTTTT
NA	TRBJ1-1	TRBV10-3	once	CAIRAQASWSGEAFF	TGTGCCATCAGGGCCCAGGCGTCCTGGAGTGGTGAAGCTTTCTTT
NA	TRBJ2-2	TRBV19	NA	CASSIDVGELFF	TGTGCCAGTAGTATAGACGTAGGGGAGCTGTTTTTT
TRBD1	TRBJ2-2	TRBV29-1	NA	CSVDRGTGGHGGELFF	TGCAGCGTTGATAGGGGGACAGGGGGGCATGGCGGGGAGCTGTTTTTT
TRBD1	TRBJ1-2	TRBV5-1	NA	CASSLKQGAPTDYGYTF	TGCGCCAGCAGCTTAAAACAGGGGGCCCCTACAGACTATGGCTACACCTTC
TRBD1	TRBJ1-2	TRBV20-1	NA	CSASRQGAGDGYTF	TGCAGTGCTAGTAGACAGGGGGCGGGGGATGGCTACACCTTC
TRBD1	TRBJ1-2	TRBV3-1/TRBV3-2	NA	CASSQLPGQNYGYTF	TGTGCCAGCAGCCAACTTCCGGGACAGAACTATGGCTACACCTTC
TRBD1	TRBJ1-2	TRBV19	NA	CASSFWEDRNYGYTF	TGTGCCAGTAGTTTTTGGGAGGACAGGAACTATGGCTACACCTTC
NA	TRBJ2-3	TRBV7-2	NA	CASSLDRTSTDTQYF	TGTGCCAGCAGCTTAGATAGGACTAGCACAGATACGCAGTATTTT
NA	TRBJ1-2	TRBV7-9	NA	CASSSTPGTLPLNYGYTF	TGTGCCAGCAGCTCAACCCCCGGGACTCTACCCCTTAACTATGGCTACACCTTC
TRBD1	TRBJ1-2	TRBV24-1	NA	CATSDLQGWGYTF	TGTGCCACCAGTGATTTACAGGGGTGGGGCTACACCTTC
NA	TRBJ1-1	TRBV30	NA	CAWSVRPGDTFF	TGTGCCTGGAGTGTACGTCCGGGGGACACTTTCTTT
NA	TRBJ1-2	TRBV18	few	CASSPRQGNYGYTF	TGTGCCAGCTCACCACGTCAGGGCAACTATGGCTACACCTTC
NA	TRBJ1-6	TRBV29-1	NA	CSERDRRIVNSPLHF	TGCAGCGAACGCGATCGGAGGATAGTTAATTCACCCCTCCACTTT